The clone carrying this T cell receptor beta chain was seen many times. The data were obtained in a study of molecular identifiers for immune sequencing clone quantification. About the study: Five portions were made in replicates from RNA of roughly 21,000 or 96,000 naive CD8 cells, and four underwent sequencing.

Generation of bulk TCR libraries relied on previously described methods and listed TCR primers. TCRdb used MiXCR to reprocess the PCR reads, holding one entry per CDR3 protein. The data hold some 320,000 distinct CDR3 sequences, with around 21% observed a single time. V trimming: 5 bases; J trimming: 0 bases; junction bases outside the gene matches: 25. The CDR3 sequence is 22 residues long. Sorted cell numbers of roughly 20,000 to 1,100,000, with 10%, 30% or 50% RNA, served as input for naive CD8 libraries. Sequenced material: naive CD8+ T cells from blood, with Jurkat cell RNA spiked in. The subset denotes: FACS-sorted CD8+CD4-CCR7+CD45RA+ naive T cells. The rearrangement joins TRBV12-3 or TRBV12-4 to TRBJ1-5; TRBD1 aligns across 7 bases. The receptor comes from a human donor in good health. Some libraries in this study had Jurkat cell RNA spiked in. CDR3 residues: CASSPSFPQGRDRGYSNQPQHF. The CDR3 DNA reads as TGTGCCAGCAGTCCGAGTTTTCCACAGGGGAGAGACCGGGGATATAGCAATCAGCCCCAGCATTTT.